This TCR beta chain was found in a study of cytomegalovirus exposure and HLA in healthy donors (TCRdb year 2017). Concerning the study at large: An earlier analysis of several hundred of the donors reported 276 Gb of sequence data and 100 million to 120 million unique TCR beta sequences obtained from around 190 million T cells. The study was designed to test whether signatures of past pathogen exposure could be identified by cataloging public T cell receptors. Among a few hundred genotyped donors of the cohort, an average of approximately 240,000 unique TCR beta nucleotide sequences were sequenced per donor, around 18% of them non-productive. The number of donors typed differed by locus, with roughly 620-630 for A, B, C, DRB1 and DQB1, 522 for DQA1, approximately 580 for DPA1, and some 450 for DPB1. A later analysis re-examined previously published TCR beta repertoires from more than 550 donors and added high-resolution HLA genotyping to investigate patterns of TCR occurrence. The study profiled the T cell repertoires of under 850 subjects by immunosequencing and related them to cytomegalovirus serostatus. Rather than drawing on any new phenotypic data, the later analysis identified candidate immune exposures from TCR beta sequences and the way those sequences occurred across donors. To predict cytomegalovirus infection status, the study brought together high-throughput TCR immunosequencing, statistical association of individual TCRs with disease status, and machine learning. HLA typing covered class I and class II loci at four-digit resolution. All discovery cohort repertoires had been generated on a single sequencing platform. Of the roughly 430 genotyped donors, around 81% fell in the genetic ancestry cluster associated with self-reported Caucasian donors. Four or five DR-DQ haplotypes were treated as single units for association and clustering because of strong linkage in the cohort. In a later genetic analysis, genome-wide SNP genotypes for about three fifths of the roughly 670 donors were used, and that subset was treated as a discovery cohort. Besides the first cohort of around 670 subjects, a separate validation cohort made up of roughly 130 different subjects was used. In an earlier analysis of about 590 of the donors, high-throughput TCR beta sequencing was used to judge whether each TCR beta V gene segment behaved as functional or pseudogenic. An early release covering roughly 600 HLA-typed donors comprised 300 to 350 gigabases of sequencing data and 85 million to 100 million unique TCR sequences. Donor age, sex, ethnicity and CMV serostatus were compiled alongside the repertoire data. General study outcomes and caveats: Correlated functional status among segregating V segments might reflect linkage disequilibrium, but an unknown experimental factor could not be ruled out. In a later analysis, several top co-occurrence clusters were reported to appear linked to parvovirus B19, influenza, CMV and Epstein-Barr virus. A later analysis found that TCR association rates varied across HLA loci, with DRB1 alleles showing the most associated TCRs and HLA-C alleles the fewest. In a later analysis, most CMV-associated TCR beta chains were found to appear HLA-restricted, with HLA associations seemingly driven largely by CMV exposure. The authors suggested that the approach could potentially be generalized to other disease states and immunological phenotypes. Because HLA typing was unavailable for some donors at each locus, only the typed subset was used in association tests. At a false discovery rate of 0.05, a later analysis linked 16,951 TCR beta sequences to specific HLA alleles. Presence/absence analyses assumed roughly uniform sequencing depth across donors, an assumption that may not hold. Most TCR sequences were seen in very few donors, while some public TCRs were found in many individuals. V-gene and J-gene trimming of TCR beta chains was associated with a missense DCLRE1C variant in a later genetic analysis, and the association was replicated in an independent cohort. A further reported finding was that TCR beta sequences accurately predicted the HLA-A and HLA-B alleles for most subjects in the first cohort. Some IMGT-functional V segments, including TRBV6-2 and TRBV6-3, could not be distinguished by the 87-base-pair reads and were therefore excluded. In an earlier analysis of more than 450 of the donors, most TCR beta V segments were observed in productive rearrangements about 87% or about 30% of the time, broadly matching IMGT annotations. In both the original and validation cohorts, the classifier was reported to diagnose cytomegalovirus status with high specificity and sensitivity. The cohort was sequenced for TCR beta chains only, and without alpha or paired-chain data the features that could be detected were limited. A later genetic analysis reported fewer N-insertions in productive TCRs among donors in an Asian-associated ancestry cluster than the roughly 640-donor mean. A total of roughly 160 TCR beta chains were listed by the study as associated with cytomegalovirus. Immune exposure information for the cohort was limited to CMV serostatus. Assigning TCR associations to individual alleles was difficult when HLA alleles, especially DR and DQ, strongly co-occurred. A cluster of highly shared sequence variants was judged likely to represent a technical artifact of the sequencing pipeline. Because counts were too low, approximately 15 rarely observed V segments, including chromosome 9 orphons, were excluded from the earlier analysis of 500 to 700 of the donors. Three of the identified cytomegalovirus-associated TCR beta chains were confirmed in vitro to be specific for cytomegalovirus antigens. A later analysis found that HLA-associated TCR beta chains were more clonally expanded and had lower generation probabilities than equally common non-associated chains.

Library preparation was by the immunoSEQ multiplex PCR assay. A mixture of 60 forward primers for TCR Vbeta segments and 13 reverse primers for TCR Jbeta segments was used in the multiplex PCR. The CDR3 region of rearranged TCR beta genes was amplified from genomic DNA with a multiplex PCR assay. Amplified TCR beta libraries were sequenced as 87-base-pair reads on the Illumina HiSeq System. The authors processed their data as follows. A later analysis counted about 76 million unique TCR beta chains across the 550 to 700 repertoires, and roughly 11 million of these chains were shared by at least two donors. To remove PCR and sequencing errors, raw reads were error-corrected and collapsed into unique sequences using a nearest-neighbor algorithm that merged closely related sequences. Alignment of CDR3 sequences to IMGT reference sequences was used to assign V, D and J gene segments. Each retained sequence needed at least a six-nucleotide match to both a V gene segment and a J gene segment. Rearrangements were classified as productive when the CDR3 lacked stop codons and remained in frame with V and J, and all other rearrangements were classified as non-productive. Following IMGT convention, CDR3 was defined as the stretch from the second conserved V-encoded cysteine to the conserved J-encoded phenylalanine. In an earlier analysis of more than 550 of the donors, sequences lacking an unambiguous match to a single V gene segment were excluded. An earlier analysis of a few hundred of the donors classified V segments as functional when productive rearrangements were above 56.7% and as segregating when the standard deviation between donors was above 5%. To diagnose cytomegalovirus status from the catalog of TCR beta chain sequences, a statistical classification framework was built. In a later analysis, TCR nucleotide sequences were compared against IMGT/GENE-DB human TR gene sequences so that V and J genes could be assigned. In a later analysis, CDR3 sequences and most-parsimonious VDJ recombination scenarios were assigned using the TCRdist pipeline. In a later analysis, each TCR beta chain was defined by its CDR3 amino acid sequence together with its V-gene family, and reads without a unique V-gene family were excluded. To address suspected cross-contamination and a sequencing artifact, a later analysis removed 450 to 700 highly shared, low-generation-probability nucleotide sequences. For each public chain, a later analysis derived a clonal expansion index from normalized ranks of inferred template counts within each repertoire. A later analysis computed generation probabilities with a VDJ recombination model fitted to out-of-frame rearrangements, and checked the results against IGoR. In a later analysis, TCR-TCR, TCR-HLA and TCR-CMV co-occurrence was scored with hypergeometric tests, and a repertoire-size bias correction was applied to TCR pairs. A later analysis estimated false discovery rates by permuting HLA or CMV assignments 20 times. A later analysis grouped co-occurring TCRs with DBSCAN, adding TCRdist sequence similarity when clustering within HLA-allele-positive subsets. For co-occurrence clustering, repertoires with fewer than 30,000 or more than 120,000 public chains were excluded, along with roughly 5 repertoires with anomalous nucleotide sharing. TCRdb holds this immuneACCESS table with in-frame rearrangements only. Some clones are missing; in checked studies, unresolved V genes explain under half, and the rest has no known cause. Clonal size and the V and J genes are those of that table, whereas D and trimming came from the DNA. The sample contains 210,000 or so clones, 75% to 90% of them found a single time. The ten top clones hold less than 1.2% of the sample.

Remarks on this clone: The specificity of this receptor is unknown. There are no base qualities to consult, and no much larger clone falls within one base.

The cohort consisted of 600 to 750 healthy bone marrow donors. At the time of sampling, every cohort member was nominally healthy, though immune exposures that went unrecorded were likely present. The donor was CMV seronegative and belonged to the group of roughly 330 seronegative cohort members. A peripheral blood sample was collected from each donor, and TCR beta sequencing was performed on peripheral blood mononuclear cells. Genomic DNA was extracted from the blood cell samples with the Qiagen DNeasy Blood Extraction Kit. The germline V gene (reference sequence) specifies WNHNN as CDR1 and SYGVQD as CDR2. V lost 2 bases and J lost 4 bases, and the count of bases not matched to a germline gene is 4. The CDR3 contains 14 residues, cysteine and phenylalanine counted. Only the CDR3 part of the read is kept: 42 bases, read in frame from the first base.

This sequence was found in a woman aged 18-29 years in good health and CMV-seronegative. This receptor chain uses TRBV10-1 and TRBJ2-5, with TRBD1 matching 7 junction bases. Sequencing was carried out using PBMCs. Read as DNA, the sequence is TGCGCCAGCAGTGAGGGGACAGTGGGAGAGACCCAGTACTTC. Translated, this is CASSEGTVGETQYF.